Presented here are 29 T cell receptor beta chains from one specimen sequenced in a study of cytomegalovirus exposure and HLA in healthy donors. Profiled with immunoSEQ multiplex PCR; TCRdb holds only in-frame clones, not every one. The table includes around 160,000 clones, less than 90% detected once. What was sequenced was PBMCs. The receptor set was obtained from a man aged 25 to 45 in good health and CMV-seropositive.

The J gene is TRBJ2-2, the V gene TRBV12-5; 7 bases match TRBD1. From germline, CDR1 is LGHNT and CDR2 FRNRAP. With 6 bases clipped from V and 1 base from J, the junction kept 2 bases outside the gene matches. The CDR3 totals 14 residues. In DNA form, the CDR3 reads TGTGCTAGTGGACGACAGGGGAACACCGGGGAGCTGTTTTTT. The encoded protein is CASGRQGNTGELFF.

The chain couples TRBV6-5 to TRBJ2-1, with 7 bases fitting TRBD2. V was clipped by 4 bases and J by 1 base; unmatched bases: 1. Germline V gene sequence: CDR1 MNHEY, CDR2 SVGAGI. The CDR3 length is 14 residues. This CDR3 is CASSSRESYNEQFF. CDR3 sequence (DNA): TGTGCCAGCAGTTCGCGGGAGTCCTACAATGAGCAGTTCTTC.

The chain recombines TRBV5-4 with TRBJ2-1; D possibly corresponds to TRBD1 (6 bases). V lost 4 bases and J lost 3, with 14 bases in between. Germline CDR1 is SGHNT and CDR2 is YYREEE (reference sequence). This CDR3 has 15 residues. Here the CDR3 reads CASSGGHWGYNEQFF. CDR3 in DNA: TGTGCCAGCAGCGGGGGACACTGGGGCTACAATGAGCAGTTCTTC.

This sequence joins TRBV10-2 and TRBJ1-6; D gene uncertain. V dropped 8 bases and J dropped 10 bases, with 9 bases sitting between them. This CDR3 is built from 11 residues. CDR1 and CDR2 (germline): WSHSY, SAAADI. The CDR3 DNA follows: TGCGCCAGCTCAACGGGATCACCCCTCCACTTT. It is translated as CASSTGSPLHF.

V and J are TRBV15 and TRBJ2-6; D gene ambiguous. Germline V gene data show CDR1 as LNHNV and CDR2 as YYDKDF (reference sequence). This CDR3 contains 13 residues. With 0 bases removed from V and 14 bases from J, the gap between germline ends came to 11 bases. CDR3 in DNA: TGTGCCACCAGCAGAGATCCCCAGTATTTCCTGACTTTC. This encodes CATSRDPQYFLTF.

This chain links TRBV7-3 with TRBJ2-7; 7 nucleotides agree with TRBD2. Germline loops: CDR1 SGHTA, CDR2 FQGTGA. J lost 5 bases, V lost 3 bases, and 7 bases had no gene match. The CDR3 runs 14 residues. CDR3 DNA: TGTGCCAGCAGCTTGGACGGGGGAGGGAACGAGCAGTACTTC. Residues: CASSLDGGGNEQYF.

The V call is TRBV7-3, the J call TRBJ2-1; D possibly corresponds to TRBD1 (5 bases). Trimming took off 2 bases at V and 10 bases at J, with 12 bases between the two ends. This CDR3 region has 13 residues. Germline values: CDR1 SGHTA, CDR2 FQGTGA. For the CDR3, the DNA is TGTGCCAGCAGCTTAGGTACAGGCCGGGAGCAGTTCTTC. Amino acids: CASSLGTGREQFF.

The rearrangement uses TRBV4-1 and TRBJ1-4; no clear D. Trimming took off 0 bases at V and 10 bases at J, with 15 bases between the two ends. Germline CDR1 is MGHRA and CDR2 is YSYEKL. The CDR3 has 15 amino acids. The CDR3 region is CASSQDRPSAVKLFF. In DNA, the CDR3 is TGCGCCAGCAGCCAAGATAGGCCCAGCGCGGTAAAACTGTTTTTT.

The rearrangement links TRBV7-3 to TRBJ1-2; D gene unclear. This CDR3 region has 13 residues. Trimming shortened V by 2 bases and J by 4 bases, and 8 bases separated the two germline ends. CDR1 is SGHTA, CDR2 FQGTGA, per germline. The chain's CDR3 is CASSLEGTYGYTF. The DNA of the CDR3 is TGTGCCAGCAGCTTAGAGGGAACCTATGGCTACACCTTC.

The chain employs TRBV30 and TRBJ2-7; 8 bases match TRBD1. V was pared by 1 base and J by 3 bases, with 5 bases of the junction left unmatched. Looked up from germline, CDR1 is GTSNPN and CDR2 is SVGIG (reference sequence). The CDR3 extends over 14 amino acids. The CDR3 spells CAWSADRELYEQYF. CDR3 DNA: TGTGCCTGGAGTGCGGACAGGGAGCTCTACGAGCAGTACTTC.

This chain connects TRBV7-9 to TRBJ2-1, with TRBD2 as a possible D gene (7 bases). Germline-derived CDR1 and CDR2 are SEHNR and FQNEAQ (reference sequence). V shed 5 bases and J shed 3 bases, with 14 bases lying between them. This CDR3 contains 15 residues. The CDR3 here is CASSPRGAGYNEQFF. CDR3 nucleotides: TGTGCCAGCAGCCCTCGGGGGGCAGGCTACAATGAGCAGTTCTTC.

The chain employs TRBV5-1 and TRBJ2-7; TRBD2 is a possible D gene (7 bases). Trimming left V 4 bases short and J 4 bases short, with 15 bases between. This CDR3 spans 14 amino acids. Germline V gene sequence: CDR1 SGHRS, CDR2 YFSETQ. The CDR3 coding sequence is TGCGCCAGCAGCGGGCGGGGGCTAAGGTACGAGCAGTACTTC. Amino acid sequence: CASSGRGLRYEQYF.

The chain couples TRBV6-6 to TRBJ1-6; D gene unclear. This CDR3 has 14 amino acids. Per germline, CDR1 MNHNY and CDR2 SVGAGI (reference sequence). The V gene lost 2 bases and the J gene lost 10 bases, with 12 bases spanning the gap. CDR3 amino acids: CASSYTPGESPLHF. For the CDR3, the DNA is TGTGCCAGCAGTTACACGCCGGGAGAGTCACCCCTCCACTTT.

The V call is TRBV5-1, the J call TRBJ2-7, with TRBD1 matching 9 bases. Germline V lookup: CDR1 SGHRS, CDR2 YFSETQ. The CDR3 runs 14 residues. The junction had 6 bases not matched to a gene; V was cut back by 6 bases and J by 2 bases. CDR3 sequence: CASTGTGGPYEQYF. DNA of the CDR3: TGCGCCAGCACCGGAACAGGGGGCCCCTACGAGCAGTACTTC.

This clone was seen a handful of times. The chain uses TRBV28 and TRBJ2-5, with D possibly being TRBD2 (6 bases). The V gene lost 6 bases and the J gene lost 4 bases, with 24 bases spanning the gap. CDR1 and CDR2 from the germline V gene are MDHEN and SYDVKM. The CDR3 length is 17 residues. The DNA of the CDR3 is TGTGCCAGCAGCCCGTCAAGGACCGGGAGCTTGGGAGAGACCCAGTACTTC. Translation: CASSPSRTGSLGETQYF.

J is TRBJ1-1 and V is TRBV7-9; a weak D match, TRBD1 (5 bases). The CDR3 is 14 amino acids. Trimming pared 4 bases from V and 4 bases from J, leaving 13 bases between. Germline V CDR1 and CDR2: SEHNR, FQNEAQ (reference sequence). The CDR3 sequence is CASSSRVLSTEAFF. CDR3 DNA: TGTGCCAGCAGCTCCAGGGTTTTGAGCACTGAAGCTTTCTTT.

This chain uses TRBV5-6 with TRBJ2-7; TRBD2 aligns across 10 bases. The CDR3 loop spans 18 amino acids. After removal of 1 base from V and 0 bases from J, the junction contained 10 bases not matched to a gene. In germline, CDR1 is SGHDT, CDR2 YYEEEE. The CDR3 sequence is CASSLSGVASGSSYEQYF. The CDR3 DNA is TGTGCCAGCAGCTTGAGTGGTGTGGCTAGCGGGAGCTCCTACGAGCAGTACTTC.

V usage is TRBV11-2 and J usage is TRBJ2-1; a possible D gene is TRBD1 (6 bases). Germline V gene lookup returns CDR1 SGHAT and CDR2 FQNNGV. Trimming removed 0 bases from V and 8 bases from J, with 14 bases in between. The CDR3 runs 15 residues. CDR3 sequence: CASSLDPQGYHEQFF. CDR3 DNA sequence: TGTGCCAGCAGCTTAGACCCACAGGGTTACCATGAGCAGTTCTTC.

The chain links TRBV7-9 to TRBJ1-1; 7 bases align to TRBD1. V was clipped by 5 bases and J by 3 bases; unmatched bases: 6. The germline V gene encodes CDR1 SEHNR and CDR2 FQNEAQ (reference sequence). This CDR3 region has 14 residues. CDR3 loop: CASSNRQGDTEAFF. As DNA, the CDR3 is TGTGCCAGCAGCAATCGACAGGGAGACACTGAAGCTTTCTTT.

This chain links TRBV9 with TRBJ2-2; a possible D gene is TRBD2 (6 bases). The CDR3 length is 14 residues. V was clipped by 3 bases and J by 5 bases, with 11 bases between them. Germline V gives CDR1 SGDLS, CDR2 YYNGEE. This chain's CDR3 is CASSGRLGTGELFF. DNA of the CDR3: TGTGCCAGCAGCGGCCGACTAGGGACCGGGGAGCTGTTTTTT.

The rearrangement uses TRBV4-1 and TRBJ2-5, with 7 bases that match TRBD1. CDR1 and CDR2 from the germline V gene are MGHRA and YSYEKL. CDR3 length: 13 residues. J lost 4 bases, V lost 6 bases, and 5 bases had no gene match. CDR3 protein: CASRPTGLETQYF. The CDR3 coding sequence is TGCGCCAGCAGGCCGACAGGGCTAGAGACCCAGTACTTC.

The chain uses TRBV6-6 and TRBJ2-5, with D perhaps matching TRBD2 (6 bases). V was cut by 2 bases and J by 4 bases, with 14 bases left in between. The CDR3 extends over 15 amino acids. Per the germline V gene, CDR1 is MNHNY and CDR2 is SVGAGI (reference sequence). CDR3 in DNA: TGTGCCAGCAGTTACCCCGACGCGGGGACAGAGACCCAGTACTTC. Protein: CASSYPDAGTETQYF.

The CDR3 sequence is CASSWGQGEAGELFF. The CDR3, as DNA: TGCGCCAGCAGCTGGGGACAGGGGGAGGCCGGGGAGCTGTTTTTT. The chain carries TRBV5-1 and TRBJ2-2, with TRBD1 matching over 11 bases. The germline V gene has CDR1 SGHRS and CDR2 YFSETQ. With 3 bases clipped from V and 6 bases from J, the junction kept 4 bases outside the gene matches. The CDR3 runs 15 residues.

This rearrangement joins TRBV7-2 to TRBJ2-2; no clear D gene. The CDR3 is 14 amino acids. CDR1 SGHTA and CDR2 FQGNSA come from the germline V gene. Trimming removed 1 base at V and 6 bases at J, with 9 bases between. CDR3 sequence: CASSLDPGSGELFF. The CDR3 DNA sequence: TGTGCCAGCAGCTTAGACCCAGGTTCCGGGGAGCTGTTTTTT. The complete variable domain, with remaining parts taken from reference TRBV7-2 and TRBJ2-2, reads GAGVSQSPSNKVTEKGKDVELRCDPISGHTALYWYRQSLGQGLEFLIYFQGNSAPDKSGLPSDRFSAERTGGSVSTLTIQRTQQEDSAVYLCASSLDPGSGELFFGEGSRLTVL.

The V call is TRBV6-5, the J call TRBJ2-7, with TRBD1 identical over 12 bases. CDR1 and CDR2 (germline): MNHEY, SVGAGI. This CDR3 comprises 15 residues. Trimming cost V 4 bases and J 7 bases; bases outside gene matches: 8. As DNA, the CDR3 is TGTGCCAGCAGTTCTTTGGGACAGGGGGCCTCGGAGCAGTACTTC. This encodes CASSSLGQGASEQYF.

The chain recombines TRBV28 with TRBJ2-1, with 10 nucleotides matching TRBD2. CDR1 and CDR2 from the germline V gene are MDHEN and SYDVKM. Trimming cost V 6 bases and J 2 bases; bases outside gene matches: 7. This CDR3 has 16 residues. Written as DNA, the CDR3 is TGTGCCAGCAGAACTAGCGGGGTTACCGCCTACAATGAGCAGTTCTTC. It encodes CASRTSGVTAYNEQFF.

V usage is TRBV30 and J usage is TRBJ2-3, with 7 bases lining up with TRBD2. Trimming removed 4 bases from V and 2 bases from J; junction bases left unmatched: 6. Looked up from germline, CDR1 is GTSNPN and CDR2 is SVGIG (reference sequence). There are 14 residues in the CDR3. CDR3 in amino acids: CAWTSGFNTDTQYF. Here the CDR3 DNA reads TGTGCCTGGACTAGCGGATTTAACACAGATACGCAGTATTTT. The variable domain in full, completed from reference TRBV30 and TRBJ2-3, reads SQTIHQWPATLVQPVGSPLSLECTVEGTSNPNLYWYRQAAGRGLQLLFYSVGIGQISSEVPQNLSASRPQDRQFILSSKKLLLSDSGFYLCAWTSGFNTDTQYFGPGTRLTVL.

In this sample, this clone turned up many times. The chain uses TRBV2 and TRBJ2-2; perhaps TRBD2 as D (5 bases). The V end lost 7 bases, the J end lost 13 bases, and 19 bases lay between the germline ends. CDR1 and CDR2 (germline): SNHLY, FYNNEI. This CDR3 comprises 13 residues. The CDR3 sequence is CASTQEAAQGLFF. CDR3 in DNA: TGTGCCAGCACCCAGGAGGCAGCTCAAGGGCTGTTTTTT. Full variable domain (missing parts from reference TRBV2 and TRBJ2-2): EPEVTQTPSHQVTQMGQEVILRCVPISNHLYFYWYRQILGQKVEFLVSFYNNEISEKSEIFDDQFSVERPDGSNFTLKIRSTKLEDSAMYFCASTQEAAQGLFFGEGSRLTVL.

V usage is TRBV7-2 and J usage is TRBJ1-6, with D possibly TRBD1 on 6 matching bases. The CDR3 covers 16 residues. The V end lost 5 bases, the J end lost 7 bases, and 18 bases lay between the germline ends. CDR1 and CDR2 from the germline V gene are SGHTA and FQGNSA. The CDR3 sequence: CASSADTGLRNSPLHF. The CDR3 DNA reads as TGTGCCAGCAGCGCGGACACAGGGTTGCGAAATTCACCCCTCCACTTT.